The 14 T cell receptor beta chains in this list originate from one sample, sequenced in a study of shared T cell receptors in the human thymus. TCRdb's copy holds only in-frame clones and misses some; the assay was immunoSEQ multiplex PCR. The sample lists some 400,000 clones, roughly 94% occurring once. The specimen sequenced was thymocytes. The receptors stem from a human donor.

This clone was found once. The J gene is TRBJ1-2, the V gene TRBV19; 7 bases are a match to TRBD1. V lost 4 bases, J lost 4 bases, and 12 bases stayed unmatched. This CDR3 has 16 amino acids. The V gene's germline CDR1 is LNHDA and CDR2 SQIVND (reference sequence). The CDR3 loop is CASSTSGTENPYGYTF. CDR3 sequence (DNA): TGTGCCAGTAGTACCTCCGGGACAGAAAATCCCTATGGCTACACCTTC.

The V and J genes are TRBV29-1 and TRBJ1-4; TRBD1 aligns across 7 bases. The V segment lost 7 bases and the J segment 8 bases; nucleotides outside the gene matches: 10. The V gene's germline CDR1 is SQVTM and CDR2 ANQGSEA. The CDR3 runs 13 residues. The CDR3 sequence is CSAGQEPCEKLFF. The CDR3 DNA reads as TGCAGCGCCGGACAGGAACCTTGCGAAAAACTGTTTTTT.

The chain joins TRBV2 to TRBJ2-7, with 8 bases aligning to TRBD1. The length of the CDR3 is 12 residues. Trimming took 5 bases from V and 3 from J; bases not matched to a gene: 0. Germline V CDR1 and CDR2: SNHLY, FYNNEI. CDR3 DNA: TGTGCCAGCAGTACAGGGGGCTACGAGCAGTACTTC. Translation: CASSTGGYEQYF.

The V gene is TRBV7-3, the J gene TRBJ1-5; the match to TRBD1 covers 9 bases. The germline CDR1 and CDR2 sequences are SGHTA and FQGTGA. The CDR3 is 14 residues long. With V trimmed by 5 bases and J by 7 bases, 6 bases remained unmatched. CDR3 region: CASSPGQGVQPQHF. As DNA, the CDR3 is TGTGCCAGCAGCCCGGGACAGGGAGTACAGCCCCAGCATTTT.

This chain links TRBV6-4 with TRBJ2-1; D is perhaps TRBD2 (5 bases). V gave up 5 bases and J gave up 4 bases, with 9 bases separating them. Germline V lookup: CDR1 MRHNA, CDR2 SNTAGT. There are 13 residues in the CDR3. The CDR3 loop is CASSPRGYNEQFF. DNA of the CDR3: TGTGCCAGCAGTCCCCGCGGGTACAATGAGCAGTTCTTC.

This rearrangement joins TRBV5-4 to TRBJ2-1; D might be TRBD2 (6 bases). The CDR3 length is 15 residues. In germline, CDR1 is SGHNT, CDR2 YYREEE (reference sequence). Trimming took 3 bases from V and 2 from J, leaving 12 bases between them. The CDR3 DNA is TGTGCCAGCAGCTCTTGGGGGGTAACCTACAATGAGCAGTTCTTC. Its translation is CASSSWGVTYNEQFF.

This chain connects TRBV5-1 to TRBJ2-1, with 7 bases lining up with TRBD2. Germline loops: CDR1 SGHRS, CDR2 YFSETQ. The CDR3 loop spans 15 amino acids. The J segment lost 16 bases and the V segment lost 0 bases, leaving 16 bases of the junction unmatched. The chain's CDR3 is CASSLGTGTASGGFF. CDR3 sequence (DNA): TGCGCCAGCAGCTTGGGGACCGGGACCGCGTCGGGAGGATTCTTC.

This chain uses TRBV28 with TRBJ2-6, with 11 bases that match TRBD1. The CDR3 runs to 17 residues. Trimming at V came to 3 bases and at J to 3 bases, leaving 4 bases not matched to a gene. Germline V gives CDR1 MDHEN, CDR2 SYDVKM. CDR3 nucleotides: TGTGCCAGCAGTTTTAGGACAGGGGGCAATGGGGCCAACGTCCTGACTTTC. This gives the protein CASSFRTGGNGANVLTF.

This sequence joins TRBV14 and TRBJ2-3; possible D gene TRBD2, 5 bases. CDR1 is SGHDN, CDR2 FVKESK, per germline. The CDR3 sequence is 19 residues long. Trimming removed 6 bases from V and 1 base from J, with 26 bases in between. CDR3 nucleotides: TGTGCCAGCAGGGCGGCATCCAGCGGCCCTCTTGGCTGCACAGATACGCAGTATTTT. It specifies CASRAASSGPLGCTDTQYF. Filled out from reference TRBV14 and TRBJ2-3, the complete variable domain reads EAGVTQFPSHSVIEKGQTVTLRCDPISGHDNLYWYRRVMGKEIKFLLHFVKESKQDESGMPNNRFLAERTGGTYSTLKVQPAELEDSGVYFCASRAASSGPLGCTDTQYFGPGTRLTVL.

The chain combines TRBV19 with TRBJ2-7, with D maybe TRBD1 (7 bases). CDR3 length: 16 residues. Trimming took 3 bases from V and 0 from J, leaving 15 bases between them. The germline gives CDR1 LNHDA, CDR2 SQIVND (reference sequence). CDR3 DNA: TGTGCCAGTAGTATCGAGGGGGCGGGGAACTCCTACGAGCAGTACTTC. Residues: CASSIEGAGNSYEQYF.

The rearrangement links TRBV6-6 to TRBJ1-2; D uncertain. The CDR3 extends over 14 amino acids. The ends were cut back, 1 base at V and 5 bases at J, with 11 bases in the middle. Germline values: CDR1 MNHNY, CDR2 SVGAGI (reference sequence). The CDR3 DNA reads TGTGCCAGCAGTTACTTGGGAGTGGGATATGGCTACACCTTC. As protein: CASSYLGVGYGYTF.

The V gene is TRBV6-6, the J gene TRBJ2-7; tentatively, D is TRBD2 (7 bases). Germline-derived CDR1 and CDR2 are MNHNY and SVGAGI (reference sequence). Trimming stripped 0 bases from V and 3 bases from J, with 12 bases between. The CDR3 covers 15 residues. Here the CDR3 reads CASSYSGGGLYEQYF. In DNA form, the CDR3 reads TGTGCCAGCAGTTACTCTGGCGGGGGCCTCTACGAGCAGTACTTC.

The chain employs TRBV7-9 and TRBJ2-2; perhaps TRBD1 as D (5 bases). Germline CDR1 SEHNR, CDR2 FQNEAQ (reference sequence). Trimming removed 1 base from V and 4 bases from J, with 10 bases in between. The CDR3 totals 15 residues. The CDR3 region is CASSLDMGPTGELFF. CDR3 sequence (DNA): TGTGCCAGCAGCTTAGATATGGGGCCCACCGGGGAGCTGTTTTTT.

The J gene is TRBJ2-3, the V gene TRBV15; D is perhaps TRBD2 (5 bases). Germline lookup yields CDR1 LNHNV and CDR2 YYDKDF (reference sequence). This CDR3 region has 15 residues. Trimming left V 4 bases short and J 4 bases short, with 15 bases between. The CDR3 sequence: CATSTGEGPSDTQYF. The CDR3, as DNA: TGTGCCACCAGCACCGGTGAGGGTCCGTCAGATACGCAGTATTTT.